The clone carrying this T cell receptor (beta chain) was seen ten or more times. TCRdb used MiXCR to reprocess the multiplex PCR reads, holding one entry per CDR3 protein. The data show approximately 100,000 distinct CDR3 sequences, 21% seen once. These data belong to a study of breast tumors, draining lymph nodes, adjacent tissues. V gave up 5 bases and J gave up 7 bases, with 20 bases separating them. Germline V gene lookup returns CDR1 SGHTA and CDR2 FQGTGA. CDR3 length: 15 amino acids. Samples came from axillary lymph nodes draining the breast cancer. The sequence came from a female donor with breast cancer. Some clones in this sample may be carry-over from other donors' samples. This sequence joins TRBV7-3 and TRBJ1-2; the D gene is possibly TRBD1 (5 bases). The source material was axillary lymph node tissue. CDR3 in DNA: TGTGCCAGCAGCCCATCTACCTGGCCGGGGCCTGGCTACACCTTC. Amino acid sequence: CASSPSTWPGPGYTF.